The table lists the clone carrying this T cell receptor (beta chain) with a count of one. The antigen remains undetermined. The data belong to a study of T cell responses to AZD1222 COVID-19 vaccine. Across the study: Timing groups of about 4 and about 12 weeks for second doses were pooled. Findings and caveats of the study: Spike-specific TCR repertoires showed rising breadth and depth after two AZD1222 doses. Clonal diversity was possibly underestimated, and the donors were mostly white British, with more females.

The V gene's germline CDR1 is LNHDA and CDR2 SQIVND (reference sequence). Trimming shortened V by 7 bases and J by 4 bases, and 14 bases separated the two germline ends. CDR3 length: 14 residues. Sequenced by immunoSEQ multiplex PCR; TCRdb stores in-frame clones only, minus some. The top ten hold under 4% of the sample, which has 100,000 or so clones, just under 90% seen once. The receptor was isolated from an adult in good health. The sample was peripheral blood, taken on day 0 of AZD1222 vaccination. The V gene is TRBV19, the J gene TRBJ1-5, with a tentative D call TRBD1 (5 bases). The CDR3 sequence: CASKDSGANQPQHF. CDR3 sequence (DNA): TGTGCCAGTAAAGACAGTGGGGCAAATCAGCCCCAGCATTTT.